This paragraph reports one T cell receptor beta chain. Sequencing was performed with immunoSEQ multiplex PCR; in TCRdb, only in-frame clones are kept and a portion is missing. The sample yields roughly 50,000 clones, 65% to 85% seen once. This record comes from a study of radiotherapy plus CTLA-4 blockade in lung cancer. This sequence originates from a human donor with non-small cell lung cancer who had stable disease on radiotherapy plus ipilimumab. Here the sequenced sample was peripheral blood, taken from a patient treated with radiotherapy plus ipilimumab.

This CDR3 reads CARVTDIKEYF. In DNA form, the CDR3 reads TGTGCCAGGGTTACGGACATTAAGGAGTATTTT. The chain combines TRBV5-3 with TRBJ2-3; TRBD1 might be the D (5 bases). TRBV5-3 is reported as an ORF; its role is uncertain. This CDR3 is 11 amino acids long. V was trimmed by 8 bases and J by 13 bases, leaving 17 bases between them.